The entry that follows covers one T cell receptor (beta chain) sequence. The antigen is unknown. Sequence at one end of the junction differs from germline and may be a read error. These data belong to a study of Graves' ophthalmopathy and Graves' hyperthyroidism. Overall study findings and caveats: Sensitivity reached 85% to 90% and specificity about 80% for a 13-signature model separating ophthalmopathy from stable hyperthyroidism. Most thyroid clonotypes with frequency above 0.001 were detected in blood too.

The study excluded patients with other autoimmune diseases, uncontrolled infections, pregnancy or lactation. Symptoms, serum thyroxine and TRAb, thyroid ultrasound, and orbital computed tomography formed the diagnostic basis. The authors amplified TCR beta CDR3 regions from RNA transcripts. RT-PCR was first run with HTBI primers, then multiplex PCR in a second round. TCRdb processed the multiplex PCR reads anew with MiXCR; each CDR3 protein has one entry. Of roughly 1.1 million distinct CDR3 sequences listed, about two fifths are singletons. CDR1 is SGHRS and CDR2 is YFSETQ in the germline V gene. CDR3 size: 13 residues.

The receptor comes from an adult man with Graves' hyperthyroidism. V usage is TRBV5-1 and J usage is TRBJ2-5, with D unclear. The specimen was peripheral blood or thyroid tissue (not recorded which). The CDR3 region has the DNA TGTGCCAGCAGCCAACTGGAGCAAGAGACCCAGTACTTC. It encodes CASSQLEQETQYF.